The source of this T cell receptor beta chain is a study of metastatic and nonmetastatic thyroid tumors. Study-level information: Repertoires were compared across blood and tumor or nodule tissue from malignant and benign thyroid patients.

With MiXCR, TCRdb called clones anew from the PCR reads. The sample holds about 50,000 clones, around 4% seen once. Patients were all untreated before their thyroid surgery. Trimming stripped 5 bases from V and 7 bases from J, with 18 bases between. The CDR3 loop spans 16 amino acids. Germline V gene sequence: CDR1 MNHEY, CDR2 SMNVEV (reference sequence). The sequencing sample was made of blood. The TCR sequence derives from a female donor with papillary thyroid cancer or a benign thyroid nodule (not recorded which). Some clones in this sample may be carry-over from other donors' samples. The chain carries TRBV27 and TRBJ1-6, with D perhaps TRBD1 (5 bases). This CDR3 reads CASSPTFRDGNSPLHF. The CDR3 bases are TGTGCCAGCAGTCCTACCTTCCGGGACGGCAATTCACCCCTCCACTTT.